The 15 T cell receptor beta chains in this list originate from one sample, sequenced in a study of blood T cell repertoires in COVID-19 (dated by TCRdb to the early 2020s). The library was generated by the immunoSEQ multiplex PCR assay. TCRdb carries this immuneACCESS record with in-frame sequences only. Its versions omit some clonotypes, under half of them owing to an unresolved V gene in the studies checked, with the rest unexplained. Recorded for this sample are some 130,000 clones; 86% of them occurred a single time. The ten largest clones represent roughly 4.3% of the sample. Specimen: PBMCs or T cells enriched from blood (not recorded which). Every receptor here comes from a man over 45 who had recovered from COVID-19.

This CDR3 is CASVRPGRNTGELFF. The CDR3, as DNA: TGTGCCAGTGTACGTCCGGGAAGGAACACCGGGGAGCTGTTTTTT. The V call is TRBV19, the J call TRBJ2-2; the D gene is possibly TRBD2 (5 bases). This CDR3 is 15 amino acids long. Per the germline V gene, CDR1 is LNHDA and CDR2 is SQIVND (reference sequence). V gave up 8 bases and J gave up 1 base, with 14 bases separating them.

V usage is TRBV7-9 and J usage is TRBJ1-1; no clear D gene. The germline V gene has CDR1 SEHNR and CDR2 FQNEAQ (reference sequence). Trimming removed 2 bases from V and 1 base from J, with 8 bases in between. The CDR3 sequence is 14 residues long. The CDR3, as DNA: TGTGCCAGCAGCTTACGAGTTCCGAACACTGAAGCTTTCTTT. It encodes CASSLRVPNTEAFF.

V and J are TRBV4-3 and TRBJ2-5; 11 bases align to TRBD2. V was clipped by 4 bases and J by 2 bases; unmatched bases: 9. CDR3 size: 17 residues. Germline-derived CDR1 and CDR2 are LGHNA and YSLEER. This chain's CDR3 is CASSPRKTSGGQETQYF. The CDR3 region has the DNA TGCGCCAGCAGCCCAAGGAAAACTAGCGGGGGTCAAGAGACCCAGTACTTC.

This chain connects TRBV9 to TRBJ2-5; 15 bases fit TRBD2. Unmatched junction bases numbered 6, after V lost 4 bases and J lost 5 bases. The germline CDR1 and CDR2 sequences are SGDLS and YYNGEE. The CDR3 runs to 16 residues. The CDR3 region has the DNA TGTGCCAGCAGCACCCGGACTAGCGGGGGGGCCGAGACCCAGTACTTC. Protein product: CASSTRTSGGAETQYF.

This chain joins TRBV27 and TRBJ2-2; 7 bases match TRBD2. The CDR3 totals 17 residues. Losses at the gene ends were 3 bases for V and 5 bases for J; bases not matched to a gene: 12. CDR1 is MNHEY, CDR2 SMNVEV, per germline (reference sequence). CDR3 nucleotides: TGTGCCAGCAGTTTCCCCCACAGCGCCGGGGGGACCGGGGAGCTGTTTTTT. Amino acid sequence: CASSFPHSAGGTGELFF.

This clone was picked up one time. This chain joins TRBV6-2 or TRBV6-3 and TRBJ1-2; D might be TRBD1 (5 bases). Germline CDR1 reads MNHEY; CDR2 reads SVGEGT. The V and J ends lost 2 bases and 8 bases respectively, with 15 bases between them. CDR3 length: 14 residues. In DNA form, the CDR3 reads TGTGCCAGCAGTTACCTCGACGGGGGGAGAGGCTACACCTTC. This gives the protein CASSYLDGGRGYTF.

The V gene is TRBV28, the J gene TRBJ1-2; 8 nucleotides match TRBD1. This CDR3 has 12 residues. V was clipped by 6 bases and J by 7 bases; unmatched bases: 4. Germline V lookup: CDR1 MDHEN, CDR2 SYDVKM. In DNA form, the CDR3 reads TGTGCCAGCAGGCTTACAGGGGGTGGCTACACCTTC. Protein: CASRLTGGGYTF.

This chain joins TRBV2 and TRBJ2-6, with D perhaps matching TRBD1 (5 bases). The V gene's germline CDR1 is SNHLY and CDR2 FYNNEI. This CDR3 is 15 amino acids long. V was cut by 0 bases and J by 3 bases, with 6 bases left in between. CDR3 nucleotides: TGTGCCAGCAGTGAAGCTAGGGGTGGGGCCAACGTCCTGACTTTC. Translated: CASSEARGGANVLTF.

This clone has only one observation. The J gene is TRBJ2-5, the V gene TRBV14; tentatively, D is TRBD1 (6 bases). The CDR3 is made up of 15 amino acids. Germline loops: CDR1 SGHDN, CDR2 FVKESK. V lost 4 bases and J 3 bases, leaving 15 bases between the germline ends. The CDR3 loop reads CASSRFRGNKETQYF. The DNA of the CDR3 is TGTGCCAGCAGCCGATTCAGGGGAAATAAAGAGACCCAGTACTTC.

J is TRBJ1-6 and V is TRBV28; tentatively, D is TRBD1 (5 bases). Germline assignment: CDR1 MDHEN and CDR2 SYDVKM. V gave up 3 bases and J gave up 7 bases, with 13 bases separating them. The CDR3 is 15 residues long. This CDR3 is CASSLGGTVNSPLHF. The CDR3 DNA follows: TGTGCCAGCAGTTTGGGAGGGACGGTAAATTCACCCCTCCACTTT.

This sequence joins TRBV5-8 and TRBJ2-7, with TRBD1 as a possible D gene (6 bases). The CDR3 is 12 amino acids. Trimming took 4 bases from V and 4 from J, leaving 9 bases between them. Germline V gives CDR1 SGHTS, CDR2 YDEGEE. CDR3 residues: CASSSRGYEQYF. The CDR3 region has the DNA TGTGCCAGCAGCAGCAGGGGTTACGAGCAGTACTTC. The variable domain in full, completed from reference TRBV5-8 and TRBJ2-7, reads EAGVTQSPTHLIKTRGQQATLRCSPISGHTSVYWYQQALGLGLQFLLWYDEGEERNRGNFPPRFSGRQFPNYSSELNVNALELEDSALYLCASSSRGYEQYFGPGTRLTVT.

DNA for the CDR3: TGTGCCAGCAGTTTTAGCGGGGGGGCCGGGGAGACCCAGTACTTC. This sequence encodes CASSFSGGAGETQYF. The rearrangement uses TRBV28 and TRBJ2-5, with 11 bases identical to TRBD2. This CDR3 is 15 amino acids long. The germline V gene has CDR1 MDHEN and CDR2 SYDVKM. Trimming took 3 bases from V and 5 from J; bases not matched to a gene: 5.

This clone was detected once. The chain combines TRBV30 with TRBJ1-1; a possible D gene is TRBD1 (6 bases). V was trimmed by 2 bases and J by 5 bases, leaving 18 bases between them. The CDR3 spans 15 residues. CDR1 and CDR2 from the germline V gene are GTSNPN and SVGIG (reference sequence). This chain's CDR3 is CAWSPTGKVGTEAFF. The DNA of the CDR3 is TGTGCCTGGAGTCCCACAGGGAAAGTTGGGACTGAAGCTTTCTTT.

The rearrangement joins TRBV7-6 to TRBJ1-2; D gene ambiguous. V was trimmed by 1 base and J by 6 bases, leaving 15 bases between them. There are 15 residues in the CDR3. Germline CDR1 reads SGHVS; CDR2 reads FNYEAQ. The CDR3 sequence: CASSLVATPGHGYTF. In nucleotides, the CDR3 is TGTGCCAGCAGCTTAGTAGCGACCCCCGGACATGGCTACACCTTC.

The chain has TRBV27 and TRBJ1-5; 8 nucleotides line up with TRBD1. Germline V gene sequence: CDR1 MNHEY, CDR2 SMNVEV (reference sequence). After removal of 3 bases from V and 8 bases from J, the junction contained 6 bases not matched to a gene. This CDR3 has 14 amino acids. CDR3 in amino acids: CASSFIQGVEPQHF. The CDR3 coding sequence is TGTGCCAGCAGTTTCATACAGGGGGTTGAGCCCCAGCATTTT.